The clone carrying this T cell receptor (beta chain) turned up a few times. V gave up 5 bases and J gave up 1 base, with 9 bases separating them. The CDR3 length is 13 residues. Germline CDR1 and CDR2: SGHNT and YENEEA. Clones were read by immunoSEQ multiplex PCR, and TCRdb kept only the in-frame ones, dropping some. The table includes approximately 150,000 clones, approximately 90% detected once. This entry is derived from a study of blood T cell repertoires in COVID-19. The source of this sequence is a human donor in a cohort sampled during active COVID-19. Sequenced material: peripheral blood. V usage is TRBV11-3 and J usage is TRBJ2-7; no clear D gene. This CDR3 is CASSLYISYEQYF. The DNA of the CDR3 is TGTGCCAGCAGCCTTTACATTTCCTACGAGCAGTACTTC. The whole variable domain, filled in from reference TRBV11-3 and TRBJ2-7, reads EAGVVQSPRYKIIEKKQPVAFWCNPISGHNTLYWYLQNLGQGPELLIRYENEEAVDDSQLPKDRFSAERLKGVDSTLKIQPAELGDSAVYLCASSLYISYEQYFGPGTRLTVT.